The next 6 T cell receptor beta chains were all read from a single sample in a study of T-cell memory formation after mild COVID-19. TCRdb processed the 5' RACE reads anew with MiXCR; each CDR3 protein has one entry. Of over 300,000 distinct CDR3 sequences in the sample, around 20% were seen once. Sequencing was carried out using PBMCs or a T cell subset sorted from them (not recorded which). These receptors were obtained from a man in his late teens or twenties who had mild COVID-19 (a few samples of this study predate the infection). Cell type and time point are not known.

This clonotype has only a few counts. The rearrangement joins TRBV15 to TRBJ2-2; 11 bases line up with TRBD2. Germline V lookup: CDR1 LNHNV, CDR2 YYDKDF (reference sequence). Trimming removed 0 bases from V and 8 bases from J; junction bases left unmatched: 14. The CDR3 sequence is 19 residues long. The chain's CDR3 is CATSRDPLGLAGSPGELFF. The CDR3 region has the DNA TGTGCCACCAGCAGAGATCCTCTTGGACTAGCGGGCTCCCCGGGGGAGCTGTTTTTT.

A few counts support this clonotype. The V and J genes are TRBV5-1 and TRBJ2-7; the D is unclear. Trimming stripped 3 bases from V and 3 bases from J, with 7 bases between. Germline CDR1 and CDR2: SGHRS and YFSETQ. The CDR3 contains 12 residues. CDR3 coding DNA: TGCGCCAGCAGCTGGCAAGTCTACGAGCAGTACGTC. Amino acid sequence: CASSWQVYEQYV.

This clonotype was detected a few times. J is TRBJ2-7 and V is TRBV6-4; the D is unclear. This CDR3 is 12 amino acids long. CDR1 is MRHNA, CDR2 SNTAGT, per germline. The germline V and J ends were trimmed by 0 bases and 6 bases, with 6 bases remaining between them. This CDR3 is CASSDSKIEQYF. The CDR3 DNA follows: TGTGCCAGCAGTGACTCAAAGATCGAGCAGTACTTC.

The table lists this clonotype with a few counts. V gene TRBV29-1 combines with J gene TRBJ2-3; no clear D. The CDR3 is 15 residues long. The V and J ends lost 2 bases and 1 base respectively, with 13 bases between them. Germline-derived CDR1 and CDR2 are SQVTM and ANQGSEA. Here the CDR3 DNA reads TGCAGCGTTGAACGTAACGATGTCCGCACAGATACGCAGTATTTT. Translation: CSVERNDVRTDTQYF.

The chain couples TRBV6-1 to TRBJ2-3; D unclear. V dropped 7 bases and J dropped 3 bases, with 11 bases sitting between them. Germline V lookup: CDR1 MNHNS, CDR2 SASEGT. CDR3 length: 13 amino acids. CDR3 in DNA: TGTGCCAGCAATTACTACGCGACAGATACGCAGTATTTT. This sequence encodes CASNYYATDTQYF.

This clonotype was counted only a few times. The rearrangement uses TRBV15 and TRBJ1-4; D might be TRBD1 (5 bases). Trimming pared 5 bases from V and 0 bases from J, leaving 7 bases between. The CDR3 sequence is 14 residues long. The germline CDR1 and CDR2 sequences are LNHNV and YYDKDF (reference sequence). The CDR3 nucleotides read TGTGCCACCAGCCGGGGGGCAACTAATGAAAAACTGTTTTTT. Amino acids: CATSRGATNEKLFF.